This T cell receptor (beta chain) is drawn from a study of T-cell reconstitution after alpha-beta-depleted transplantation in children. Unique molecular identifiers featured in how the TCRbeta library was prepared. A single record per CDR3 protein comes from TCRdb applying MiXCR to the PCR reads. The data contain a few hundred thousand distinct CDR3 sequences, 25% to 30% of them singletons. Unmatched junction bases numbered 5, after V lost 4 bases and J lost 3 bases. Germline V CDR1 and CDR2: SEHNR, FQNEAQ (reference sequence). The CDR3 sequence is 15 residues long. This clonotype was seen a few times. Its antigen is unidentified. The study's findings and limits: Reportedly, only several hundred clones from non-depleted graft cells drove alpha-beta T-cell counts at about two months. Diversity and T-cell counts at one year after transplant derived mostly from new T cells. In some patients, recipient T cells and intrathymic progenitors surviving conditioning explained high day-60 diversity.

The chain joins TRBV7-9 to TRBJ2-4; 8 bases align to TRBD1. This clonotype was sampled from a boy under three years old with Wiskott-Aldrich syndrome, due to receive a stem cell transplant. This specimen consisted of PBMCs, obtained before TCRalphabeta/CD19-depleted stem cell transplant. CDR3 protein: CASSSEQGGKNIQYF. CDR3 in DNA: TGTGCCAGCAGCTCCGAACAGGGGGGCAAAAACATTCAGTACTTC.